This T cell receptor beta chain came from a study of blood T cell repertoires in COVID-19. Background on the study: In each case, the material was cDNA or gDNA derived from T cells, B-cell-depleted T cells, or PBMCs.

The age range of participants was about 18 to 95 years, with residence in about two dozen US areas. Each recovered donor of Cohort 3 presented with two negative PCRs, clearance, or symptom resolution. In the study's own analysis: It was from reference gene primer amplification that nucleated cell counts were estimated. Profiled with immunoSEQ multiplex PCR; TCRdb holds only in-frame clones, not every one. That table gives V, J and clone size, and the DNA gave D and trimming. The profile shows over 150,000 clones, 80% of them singletons. The CDR3 runs to 12 residues. V lost 5 bases, J lost 6 bases, and 10 bases lay in between.

This clonotype was obtained from a woman between 55 and 75 years old who had recovered from COVID-19. The chain carries TRBV12-3 or TRBV12-4 and TRBJ1-1; a weak D match, TRBD1 (6 bases). The sequenced sample was PBMCs or T cells enriched from blood (not recorded which). DNA of the CDR3: TGTGCCAGCAGTATTGGGACACCTGAAGCTTTCTTT. Protein product: CASSIGTPEAFF.